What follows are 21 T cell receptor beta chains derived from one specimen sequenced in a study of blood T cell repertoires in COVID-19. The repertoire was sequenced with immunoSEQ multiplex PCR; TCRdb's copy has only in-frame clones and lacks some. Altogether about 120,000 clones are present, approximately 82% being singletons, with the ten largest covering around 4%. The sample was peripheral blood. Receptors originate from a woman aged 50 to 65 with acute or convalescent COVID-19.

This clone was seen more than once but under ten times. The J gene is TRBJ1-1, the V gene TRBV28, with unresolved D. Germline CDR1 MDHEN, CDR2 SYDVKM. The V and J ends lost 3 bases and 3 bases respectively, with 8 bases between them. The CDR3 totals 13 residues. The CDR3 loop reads CASSLMGDTEAFF. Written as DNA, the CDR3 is TGTGCCAGCAGTTTGATGGGCGACACTGAAGCTTTCTTT.

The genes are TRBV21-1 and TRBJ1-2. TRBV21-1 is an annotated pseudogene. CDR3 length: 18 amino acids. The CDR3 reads CASSKHRWSPLLGKSYTF. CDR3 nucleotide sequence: TGTGCCAGCAGCAAACATAGGTGGAGTCCGCTGCTGGGTAAGAGCTACACCTTC.

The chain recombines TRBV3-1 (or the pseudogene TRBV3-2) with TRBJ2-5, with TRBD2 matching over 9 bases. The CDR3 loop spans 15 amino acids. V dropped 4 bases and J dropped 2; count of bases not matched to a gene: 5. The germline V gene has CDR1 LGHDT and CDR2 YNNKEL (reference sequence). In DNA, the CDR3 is TGTGCCAGCAGCCCAGCGGGGGGACTACAAGAGACCCAGTACTTC. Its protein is CASSPAGGLQETQYF.

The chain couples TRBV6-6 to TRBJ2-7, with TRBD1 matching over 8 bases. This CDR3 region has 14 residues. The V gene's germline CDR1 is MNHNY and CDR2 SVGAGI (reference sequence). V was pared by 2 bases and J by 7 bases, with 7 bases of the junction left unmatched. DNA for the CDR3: TGTGCCAGCAGTTACGGCCAGGGGGCGGGTGAGCAGTACTTC. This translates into CASSYGQGAGEQYF.

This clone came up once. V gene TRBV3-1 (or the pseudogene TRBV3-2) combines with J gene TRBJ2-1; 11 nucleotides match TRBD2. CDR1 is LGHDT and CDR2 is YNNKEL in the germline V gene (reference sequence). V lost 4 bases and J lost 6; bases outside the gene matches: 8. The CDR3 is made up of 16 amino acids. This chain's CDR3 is CASSRQSSGRRNEQFF. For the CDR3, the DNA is TGTGCCAGCAGCCGGCAATCTAGCGGGAGGCGCAATGAGCAGTTCTTC.

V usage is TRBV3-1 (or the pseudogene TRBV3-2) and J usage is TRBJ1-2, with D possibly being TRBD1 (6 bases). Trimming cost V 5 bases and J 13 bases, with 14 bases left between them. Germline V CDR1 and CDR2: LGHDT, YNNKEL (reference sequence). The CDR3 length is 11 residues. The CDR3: CASSGQRGFTF. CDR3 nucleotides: TGTGCCAGCAGCGGTCAGAGGGGGTTCACCTTC.

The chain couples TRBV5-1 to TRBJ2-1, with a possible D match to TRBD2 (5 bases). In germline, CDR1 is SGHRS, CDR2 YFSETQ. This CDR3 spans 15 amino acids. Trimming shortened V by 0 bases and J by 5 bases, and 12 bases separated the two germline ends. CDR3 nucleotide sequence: TGCGCCAGCAGCTTGGAGGAGGCGGCGAACAATGAGCAGTTCTTC. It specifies CASSLEEAANNEQFF.

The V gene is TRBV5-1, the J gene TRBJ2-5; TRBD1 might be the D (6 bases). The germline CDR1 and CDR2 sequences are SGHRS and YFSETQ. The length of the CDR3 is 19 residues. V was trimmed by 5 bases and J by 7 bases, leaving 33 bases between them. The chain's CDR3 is CASSSYPTGTYPVEGTQYF. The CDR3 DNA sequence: TGCGCCAGCAGTTCCTACCCGACTGGGACATACCCTGTGGAAGGGACCCAGTACTTC.

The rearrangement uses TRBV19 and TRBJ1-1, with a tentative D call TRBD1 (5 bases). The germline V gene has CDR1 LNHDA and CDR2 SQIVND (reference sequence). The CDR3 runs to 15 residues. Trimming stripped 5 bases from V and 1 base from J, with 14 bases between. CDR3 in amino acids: CASSPSLQGNTEAFF. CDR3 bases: TGTGCCAGTAGTCCGTCACTCCAGGGGAACACTGAAGCTTTCTTT.

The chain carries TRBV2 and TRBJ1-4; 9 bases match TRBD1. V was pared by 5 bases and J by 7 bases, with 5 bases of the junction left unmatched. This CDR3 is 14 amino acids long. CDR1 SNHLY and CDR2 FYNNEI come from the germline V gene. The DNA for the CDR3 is TGTGCCAGCAGTTGGGGACAGGGCGCTGAAAAACTGTTTTTT. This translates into CASSWGQGAEKLFF.

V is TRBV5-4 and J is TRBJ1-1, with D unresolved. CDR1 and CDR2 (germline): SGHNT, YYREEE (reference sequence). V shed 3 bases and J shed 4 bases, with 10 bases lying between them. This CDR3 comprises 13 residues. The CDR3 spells CASSYSQSTEAFF. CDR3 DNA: TGTGCCAGCAGCTATAGCCAGAGCACTGAAGCTTTCTTT.

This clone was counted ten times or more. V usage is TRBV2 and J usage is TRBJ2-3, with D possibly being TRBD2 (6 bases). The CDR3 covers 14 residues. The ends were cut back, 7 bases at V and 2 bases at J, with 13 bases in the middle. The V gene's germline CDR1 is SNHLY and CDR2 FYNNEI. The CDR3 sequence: CASTRGTSTDTQYF. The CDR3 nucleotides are TGTGCCAGCACGCGGGGAACCTCCACAGATACGCAGTATTTT.

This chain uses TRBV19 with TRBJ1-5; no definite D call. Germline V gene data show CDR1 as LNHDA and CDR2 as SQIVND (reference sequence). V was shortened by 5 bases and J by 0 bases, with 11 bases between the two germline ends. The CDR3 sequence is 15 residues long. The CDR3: CASSRVAYSNQPQHF. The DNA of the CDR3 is TGTGCCAGTAGTCGGGTCGCTTATAGCAATCAGCCCCAGCATTTT.

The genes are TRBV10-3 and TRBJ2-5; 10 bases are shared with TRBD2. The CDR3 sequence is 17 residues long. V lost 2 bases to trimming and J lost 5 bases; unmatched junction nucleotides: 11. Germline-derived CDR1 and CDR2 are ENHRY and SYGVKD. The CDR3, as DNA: TGTGCCATCAGTGAGCGAACTAGCGGGACCAGCAGGGAGACCCAGTACTTC. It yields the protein CAISERTSGTSRETQYF.

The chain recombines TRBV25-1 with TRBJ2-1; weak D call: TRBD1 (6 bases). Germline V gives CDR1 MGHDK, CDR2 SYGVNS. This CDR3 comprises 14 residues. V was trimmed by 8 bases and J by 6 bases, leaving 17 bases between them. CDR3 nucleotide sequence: TGTGCCAGCGAACCTAGGGGGACCCTCAATGAGCAGTTCTTC. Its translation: CASEPRGTLNEQFF.

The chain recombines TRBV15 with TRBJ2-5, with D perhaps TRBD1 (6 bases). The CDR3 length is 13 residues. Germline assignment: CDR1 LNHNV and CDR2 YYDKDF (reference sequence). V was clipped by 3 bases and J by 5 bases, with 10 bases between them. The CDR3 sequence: CATSSRGRETQYF. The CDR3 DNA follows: TGTGCCACCAGCAGCAGGGGAAGGGAGACCCAGTACTTC. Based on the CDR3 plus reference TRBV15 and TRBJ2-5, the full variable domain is DAMVIQNPRYQVTQFGKPVTLSCSQTLNHNVMYWYQQKSSQAPKLLFHYYDKDFNNEADTPDNFQSRRPNTSFCFLDIRSPGLGDTAMYLCATSSRGRETQYFGPGTRLLVL.

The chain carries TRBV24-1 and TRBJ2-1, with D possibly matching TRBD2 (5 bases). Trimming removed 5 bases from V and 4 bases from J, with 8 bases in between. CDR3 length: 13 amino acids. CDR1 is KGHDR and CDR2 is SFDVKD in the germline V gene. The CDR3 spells CATSAWRYNEQFF. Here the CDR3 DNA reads TGTGCCACCAGTGCCTGGAGGTACAATGAGCAGTTCTTC.

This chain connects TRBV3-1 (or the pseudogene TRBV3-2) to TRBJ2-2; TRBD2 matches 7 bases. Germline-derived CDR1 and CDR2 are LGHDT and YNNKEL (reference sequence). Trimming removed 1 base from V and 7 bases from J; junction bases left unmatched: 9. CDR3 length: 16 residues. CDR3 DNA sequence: TGTGCCAGCAGCCAAGGGGGCCCCGGGGGGATCGGGGAGCTGTTTTTT. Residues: CASSQGGPGGIGELFF.

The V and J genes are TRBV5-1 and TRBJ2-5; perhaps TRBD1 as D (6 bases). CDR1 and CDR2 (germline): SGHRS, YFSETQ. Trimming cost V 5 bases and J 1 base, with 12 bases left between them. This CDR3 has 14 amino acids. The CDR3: CASRYRVLQETQYF. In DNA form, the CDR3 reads TGCGCCAGCAGATACAGGGTACTCCAAGAGACCCAGTACTTC.

The CDR3: CASSQLGLAGADTQYF. The CDR3 DNA sequence: TGTGCCAGCAGCCAACTGGGACTAGCGGGGGCAGATACGCAGTATTTT. The chain links TRBV3-1 (or the pseudogene TRBV3-2) to TRBJ2-3; 14 positions agree with TRBD2. Germline CDR1 and CDR2: LGHDT and YNNKEL (reference sequence). The J segment lost 4 bases and the V segment lost 2 bases, leaving 2 bases of the junction unmatched. The CDR3 is made up of 16 amino acids.

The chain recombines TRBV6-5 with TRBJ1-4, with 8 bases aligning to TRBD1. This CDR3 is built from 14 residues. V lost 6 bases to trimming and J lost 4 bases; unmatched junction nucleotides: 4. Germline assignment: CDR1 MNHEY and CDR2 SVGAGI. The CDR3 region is CASRRGQVNEKLFF. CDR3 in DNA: TGTGCCAGCAGGAGGGGACAGGTTAATGAAAAACTGTTTTTT.